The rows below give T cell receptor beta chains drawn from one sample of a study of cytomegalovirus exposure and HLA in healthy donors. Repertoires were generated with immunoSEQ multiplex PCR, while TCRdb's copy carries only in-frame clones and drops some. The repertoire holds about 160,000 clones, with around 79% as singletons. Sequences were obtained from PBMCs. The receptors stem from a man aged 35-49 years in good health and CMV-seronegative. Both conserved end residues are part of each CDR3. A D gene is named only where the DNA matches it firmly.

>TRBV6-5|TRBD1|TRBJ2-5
CASSQTGVTHVKQYF
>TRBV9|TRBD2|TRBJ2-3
CASSVALFSGGATDTQYF
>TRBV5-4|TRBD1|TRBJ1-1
CASNHRGGTEAFF
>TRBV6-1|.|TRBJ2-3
CASSDFRGYTDTQYF
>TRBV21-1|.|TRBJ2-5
CASSKVWHQETQYF
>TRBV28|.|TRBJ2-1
CASSSSGVGHSGNEQFF
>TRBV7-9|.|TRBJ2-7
CASSWIEDEQYF
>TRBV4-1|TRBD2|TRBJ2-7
CASSHPKNGDRRGVNYEQYF
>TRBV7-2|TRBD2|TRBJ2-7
CASSLARSGGVYAYEQYF
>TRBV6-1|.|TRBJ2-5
CASRFLGAQETQYF
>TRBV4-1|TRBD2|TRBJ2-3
CASSQDGASGVTDTQYF
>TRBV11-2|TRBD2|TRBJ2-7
CASGRGLYEQYF
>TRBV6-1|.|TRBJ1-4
CASSTGISTNEKLFF
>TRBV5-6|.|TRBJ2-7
CASSLEGYYEQYF
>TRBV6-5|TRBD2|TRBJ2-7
CASSYSAGGTYEQYF
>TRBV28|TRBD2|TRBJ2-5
CASSSSGAPRETQYF
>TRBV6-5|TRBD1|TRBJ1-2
CASSYVDRGRWGYTF
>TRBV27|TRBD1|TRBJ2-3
CATNRGGKRNTQYF
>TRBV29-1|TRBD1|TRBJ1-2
CSVGGQAYYGYTF
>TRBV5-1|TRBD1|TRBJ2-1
CASSLRQGDNEQFF
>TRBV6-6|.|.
CASSTLSYEQYF
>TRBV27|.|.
CASSSYSSYEQYF
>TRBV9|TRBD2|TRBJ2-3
CASSFGSSGGLTDTQYF
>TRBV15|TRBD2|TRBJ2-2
CATSRGGGAGGTGELFF
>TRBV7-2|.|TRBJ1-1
CASKEVNTEAFF
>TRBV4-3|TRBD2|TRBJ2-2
CASSQEASGGTGELFF
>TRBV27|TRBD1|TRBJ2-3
CARQTGEF
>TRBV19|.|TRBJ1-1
CASSARGPGGNTEAFF
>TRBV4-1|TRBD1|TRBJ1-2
CASRGGGYGYTF
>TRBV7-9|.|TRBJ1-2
CASSPENLVGYTF
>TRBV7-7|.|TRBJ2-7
CASSLRAGGNYEQYF
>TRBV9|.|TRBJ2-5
CASSASAETQYF
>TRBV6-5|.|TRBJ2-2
CASSYSSGNTGELFF
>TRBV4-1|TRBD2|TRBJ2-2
CASSQGTSGGASGELFF
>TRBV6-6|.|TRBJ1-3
CASSYEGVSGNTIYF
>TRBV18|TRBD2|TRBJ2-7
CASSPDGRGVNEQYF
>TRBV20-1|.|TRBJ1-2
CSASWARDYTF
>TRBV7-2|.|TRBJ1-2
CASSSVQGRSYGYTF
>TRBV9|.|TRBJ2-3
CASSPEPRDTQYF
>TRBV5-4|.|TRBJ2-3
CASSLGPGVSTDTQYF
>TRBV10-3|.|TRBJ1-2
CAISETQGNYGYTF
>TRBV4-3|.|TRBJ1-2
CASSQEVRGIYGYTF
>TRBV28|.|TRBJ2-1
CASSLSVYNEQFF
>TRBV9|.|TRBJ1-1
CASSAVGAEAFF
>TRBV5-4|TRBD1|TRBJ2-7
CASSPTGGAVGYEQYF
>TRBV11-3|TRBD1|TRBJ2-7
CASSLGGQSGYEQYF
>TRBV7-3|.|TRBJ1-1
CASSLRGPTEAFF
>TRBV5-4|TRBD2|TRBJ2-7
CASSLLAGSSYEQYF
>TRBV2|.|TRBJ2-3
CASSLAWAPDTQYF
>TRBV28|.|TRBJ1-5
CASNFGGKSNQPQHF
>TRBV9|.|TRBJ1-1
CASSADLELNTEAFF
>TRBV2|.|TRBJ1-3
CASRLTGSGNTIYF
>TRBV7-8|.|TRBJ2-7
CASSLAPEDYEQYF
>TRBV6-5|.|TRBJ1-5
CASRDSSGPQHF
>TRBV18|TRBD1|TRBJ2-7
CASSPPGDRGEQYF